This TCR beta chain was found in a study of blood T cell repertoires in COVID-19. Study as a whole: Sites across the United States, Italy and Spain contributed samples from acute and convalescent COVID-19. PBMCs, B-cell-depleted T cells, or T cells were the source of the cDNA or gDNA that made up the material.

As processed by the authors: Amplifying reference gene primers gave estimates of nucleated cell counts. Some clones are missing from TCRdb's copy, which holds only in-frame ones; the method was immunoSEQ multiplex PCR. That table furnishes V, J and clone size, whereas the DNA furnished D and trimming. The top ten clones hold around 0.91% of a sample with over 250,000 clones, approximately 90% of them seen once. The CDR3 runs to 14 residues. V was clipped by 2 bases and J by 4 bases, with 11 bases between them. Germline-derived CDR1 and CDR2 are MNHNS and SASEGT. The receptor comes from a woman in her thirties or forties who had recovered from COVID-19. Input material: peripheral blood. The chain combines TRBV6-1 with TRBJ1-2; weak D call: TRBD1 (5 bases). The DNA of the CDR3 is TGTGCCAGCAGTGAACAGGGATCCGGCTATGGCTACACCTTC. This codes for CASSEQGSGYGYTF.